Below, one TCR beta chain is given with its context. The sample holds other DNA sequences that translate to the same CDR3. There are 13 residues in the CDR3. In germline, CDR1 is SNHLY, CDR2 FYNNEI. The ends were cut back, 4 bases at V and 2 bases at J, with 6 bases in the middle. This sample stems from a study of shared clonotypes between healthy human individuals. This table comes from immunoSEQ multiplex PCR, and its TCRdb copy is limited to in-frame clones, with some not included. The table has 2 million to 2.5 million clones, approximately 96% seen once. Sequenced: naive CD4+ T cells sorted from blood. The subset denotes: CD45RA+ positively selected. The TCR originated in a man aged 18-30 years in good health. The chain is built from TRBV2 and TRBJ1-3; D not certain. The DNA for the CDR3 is TGTGCCAGCAGTGGCGTAGCTGGAAACACCATATATTTT. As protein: CASSGVAGNTIYF.